Listed below are T cell receptor beta chains from one sample, sequenced in a study of cytomegalovirus exposure and HLA in healthy donors. Data came from immunoSEQ multiplex PCR; TCRdb stores just in-frame clones and leaves some out. The repertoire consists of 120,000 to 150,000 clones, with approximately 79% occurring once and the leading ten covering approximately 1.1%. Sequenced: PBMCs. These receptors all stem from a female donor in good health and CMV-seronegative. The CDR3 runs from the conserved cysteine through the conserved F or W. Each record gives: V gene, clone size, J gene, D gene, CDR3 protein, CDR3 DNA. A D gene is named only where the DNA matches it firmly. A row's size may be missing; if present it is once, few, many or a size class.

TRBV6-1	.	TRBJ2-5	.	CASSPGRYGETQYF	TGTGCCAGCAGCCCAGGGCGGTATGGCGAGACCCAGTACTTC
TRBV25-1	.	TRBJ1-4	.	CASSEWGGRVTNEKLFF	TGTGCCAGCAGTGAGTGGGGGGGGCGCGTAACTAATGAAAAACTGTTTTTT
TRBV28	.	TRBJ1-1	TRBD1	CASSQRTGTLSVAFF	TGTGCCAGCAGTCAAAGGACAGGAACCCTCTCGGTGGCTTTCTTT
TRBV4-1	.	TRBJ2-7	.	CASSIRDTSYEQYF	TGCGCCAGCAGCATCAGGGACACCTCCTACGAGCAGTACTTC
TRBV27	.	TRBJ2-1	.	CASRVAGRGNEQFF	TGTGCCAGCAGGGTGGCGGGAAGGGGCAATGAGCAGTTCTTC
TRBV28	.	TRBJ1-2	.	CASSSYDSAGYTF	TGTGCCAGCAGTTCCTACGACAGTGCTGGCTACACCTTC
TRBV7-9	.	TRBJ2-2	.	CASSTITGNTGELFF	TGTGCCAGCAGCACGATCACAGGGAACACCGGGGAGCTGTTTTTT
TRBV6-6	.	TRBJ2-7	TRBD1	CASSRTGEVFYEQYF	TGTGCCAGCAGCCGGACAGGGGAGGTCTTTTACGAGCAGTACTTC
TRBV2	.	TRBJ2-1	TRBD2	CASLQTSGPYNEQFF	TGTGCCAGCTTGCAGACTAGCGGACCTTACAATGAGCAGTTCTTC
TRBV6-1	.	TRBJ1-2	TRBD1	CASSARDSGYGYTF	TGTGCCAGCAGTGCCCGGGACAGTGGCTATGGCTACACCTTC
TRBV9	few	TRBJ2-5	TRBD1	CASSRQGKETQYF	TGTGCCAGCAGCCGACAGGGAAAAGAGACCCAGTACTTC
TRBV19	few	TRBJ1-4	TRBD1	CASSKDATGFGEKLFF	TGTGCCAGTAGTAAGGACGCGACAGGGTTCGGTGAAAAACTGTTTTTT
TRBV28	.	TRBJ2-7	TRBD2	CASTFSGRNYEQYF	TGTGCCAGCACGTTTAGCGGGAGGAACTACGAGCAGTACTTC
TRBV11-2	.	TRBJ2-3	.	CASTITDTQYF	TGTGCCAGCACCATCACAGATACGCAGTATTTT
TRBV7-8	.	TRBJ2-6	TRBD1	CASSPWGQGYSGANVLTF	TGTGCCAGCAGCCCGTGGGGACAGGGTTACTCTGGGGCCAACGTCCTGACTTTC
TRBV28	.	TRBJ1-4	TRBD1	CASSFLDREEEKLFF	TGTGCCAGCAGTTTCTTGGACAGGGAAGAAGAAAAACTGTTTTTT
TRBV5-1	.	TRBJ2-7	.	CASSLEGTGQGEKYF	TGCGCCAGCAGCTTGGAGGGGACTGGCCAGGGGGAGAAGTACTTC
TRBV6-6	.	TRBJ2-7	.	CASGGPSSPYEQYF	TGTGCCAGCGGCGGTCCCTCCTCCCCCTACGAGCAGTACTTC
TRBV25-1	.	TRBJ1-2	.	CASSTGIGYGYTF	TGTGCCAGCAGTACAGGGATCGGCTATGGCTACACCTTC
TRBV27	once	TRBJ2-5	.	CASSFSHQETQYF	TGTGCCAGCAGTTTCTCCCACCAAGAGACCCAGTACTTC
TRBV12-2	.	TRBJ2-7	.	CASRSRDRGYEQYF	TGTGCAAGTCGTTCCCGGGACAGGGGCTACGAGCAGTACTTC
TRBV15	.	TRBJ2-1	TRBD2	CATSRGSGRALEQFF	TGTGCCACCAGCAGAGGTAGCGGGAGGGCCTTGGAGCAGTTCTTC